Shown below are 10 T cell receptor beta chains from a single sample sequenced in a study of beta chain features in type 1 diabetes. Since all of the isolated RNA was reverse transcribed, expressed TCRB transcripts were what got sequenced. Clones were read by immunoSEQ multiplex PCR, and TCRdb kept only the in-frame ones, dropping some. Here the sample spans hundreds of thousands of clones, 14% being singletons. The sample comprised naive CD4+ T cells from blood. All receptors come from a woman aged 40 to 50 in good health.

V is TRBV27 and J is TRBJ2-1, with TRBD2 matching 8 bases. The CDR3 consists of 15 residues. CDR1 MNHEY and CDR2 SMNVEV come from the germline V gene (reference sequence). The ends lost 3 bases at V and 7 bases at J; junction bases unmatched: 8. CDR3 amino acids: CASSFLSGGANEQFF. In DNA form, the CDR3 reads TGTGCCAGCAGTTTCTTAAGCGGGGGAGCAAATGAGCAGTTCTTC.

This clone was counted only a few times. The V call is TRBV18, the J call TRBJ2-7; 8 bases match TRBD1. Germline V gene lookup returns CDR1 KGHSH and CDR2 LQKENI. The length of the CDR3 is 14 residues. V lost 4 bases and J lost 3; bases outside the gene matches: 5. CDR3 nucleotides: TGTGCCAGCTCACGGACAGGGCGAGTCTACGAGCAGTACTTC. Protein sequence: CASSRTGRVYEQYF.

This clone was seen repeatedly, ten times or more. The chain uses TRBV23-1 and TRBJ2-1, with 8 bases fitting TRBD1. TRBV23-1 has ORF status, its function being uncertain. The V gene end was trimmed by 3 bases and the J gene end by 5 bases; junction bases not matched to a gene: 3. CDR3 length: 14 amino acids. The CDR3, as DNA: TGCGCCAGCAGTCACGGGACAGGAGACAATGAGCAGTTCTTC. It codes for CASSHGTGDNEQFF.

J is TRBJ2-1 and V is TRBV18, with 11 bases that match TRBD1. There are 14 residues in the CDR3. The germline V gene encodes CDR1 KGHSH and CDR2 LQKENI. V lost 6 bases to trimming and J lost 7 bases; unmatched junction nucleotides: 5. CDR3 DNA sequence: TGTGCCAGCTCCTTGGGACAGGGGGTAAATGAGCAGTTCTTC. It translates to CASSLGQGVNEQFF.

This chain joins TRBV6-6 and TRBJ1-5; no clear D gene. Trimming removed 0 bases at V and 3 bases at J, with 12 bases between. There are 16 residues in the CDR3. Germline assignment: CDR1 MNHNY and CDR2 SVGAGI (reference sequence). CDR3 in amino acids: CASSYSGSGTNQPQHF. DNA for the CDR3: TGTGCCAGCAGTTACTCCGGCTCGGGAACCAATCAGCCCCAGCATTTT.

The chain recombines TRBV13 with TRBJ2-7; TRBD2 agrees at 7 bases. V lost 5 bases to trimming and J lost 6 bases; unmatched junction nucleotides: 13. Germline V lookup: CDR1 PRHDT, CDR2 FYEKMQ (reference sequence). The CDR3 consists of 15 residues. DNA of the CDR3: TGTGCCAGCAGCCCTACCTGGGGAGGGGTTAGCGAGCAGTACTTC. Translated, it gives CASSPTWGGVSEQYF.

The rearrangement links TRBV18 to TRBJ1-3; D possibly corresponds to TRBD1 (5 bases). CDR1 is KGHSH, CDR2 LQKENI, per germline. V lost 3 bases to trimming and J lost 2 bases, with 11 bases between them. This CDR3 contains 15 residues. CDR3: CASSPTLTAGNTIYF. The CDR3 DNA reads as TGTGCCAGCTCACCCACCCTGACAGCTGGAAACACCATATATTTT.

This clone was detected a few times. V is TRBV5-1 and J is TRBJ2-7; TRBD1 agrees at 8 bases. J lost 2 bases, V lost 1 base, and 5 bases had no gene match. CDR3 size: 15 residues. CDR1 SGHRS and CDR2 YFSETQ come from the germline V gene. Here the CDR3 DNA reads TGCGCCAGCAGCTTGACTCCGGGACAGGCCTACGAGCAGTACTTC. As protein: CASSLTPGQAYEQYF.

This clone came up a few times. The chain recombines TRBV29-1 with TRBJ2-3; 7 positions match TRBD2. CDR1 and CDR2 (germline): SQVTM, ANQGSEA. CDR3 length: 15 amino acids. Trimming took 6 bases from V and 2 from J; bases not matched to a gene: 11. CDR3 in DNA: TGCAGCGTCAGCGGGGCTAGTGGGATCACAGATACGCAGTATTTT. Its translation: CSVSGASGITDTQYF.

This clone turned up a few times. Here the CDR3 DNA reads TGTGCCAGTAGTACGGGACAGGAAGGGGGTTACGAGCAGTACTTC. Translated: CASSTGQEGGYEQYF. This chain links TRBV19 with TRBJ2-7; 8 nucleotides agree with TRBD1. Germline CDR1 and CDR2: LNHDA and SQIVND (reference sequence). V lost 4 bases and J lost 4; bases outside the gene matches: 9. The CDR3 contains 15 residues.